This TCR beta chain came from a study of response to subunit inactivated influenza vaccine. The germline CDR1 and CDR2 sequences are KGHSH and LQKENI. J was trimmed by 7 bases and V by 6 bases; bases with no gene match: 10. This CDR3 spans 14 amino acids. MiXCR was run by TCRdb on the RT-PCR reads, yielding one entry per CDR3 protein. The profile shows about 540,000 distinct CDR3 sequences, approximately 24% of them singletons. The study, taken as a whole, reports: The authors offered the suggestion that each seasonal influenza vaccination recruits few new T cells.

Turning to this clonotype: Its specificity is unknown.

This sample also belongs to another study, concerning T cells expressing NK-cell markers. That work states: Researchers built TCR beta cDNA using 5'RACE template switching with UMIs. A range of about 1.0-7.5% of CD8+ T cells consisted of dominant NKG2C+ clonotypes in roughly 6 donors. Dominance of the CD3+CD56-NKG2C+ fraction by these clonotypes also held in several donors.

V gene TRBV18 combines with J gene TRBJ2-7; 9 bases line up with TRBD2. The clonotype originates from a man aged 50 or older who received an inactivated influenza vaccine. The source was CD4+ T cells sorted from PBMCs, collected 11 to 12 days after vaccination. The DNA for the CDR3 is TGTGCCAGCTCCGGTTTAGCGGGGGCCAAAGAGCAGTACTTC. Protein: CASSGLAGAKEQYF.